The next 3 T cell receptor beta chains were all read from a single sample in a study of blood T cells in healthy people across ages. Primers used in a second PCR of about 6 to 12 cycles were a sample-barcoded 5' primer and a J-beta primer mix. From the 5' RACE reads, TCRdb called clonotypes with MiXCR, one entry per CDR3 protein. Among about 670,000 distinct CDR3 sequences, about 50% were seen once, and the ten largest hold less than 15%. Source material: blood. Receptor source: a woman aged 80 or over in good health.

The chain carries TRBV5-1 and TRBJ2-1; 7 bases are shared with TRBD2. The V gene's germline CDR1 is SGHRS and CDR2 YFSETQ. The CDR3 is made up of 15 amino acids. V dropped 4 bases and J dropped 9; count of bases not matched to a gene: 13. CDR3 sequence reads: CASSGGLGGVSEQFF. The CDR3 DNA reads as TGCGCCAGCAGCGGAGGACTAGGAGGGGTTAGTGAGCAGTTCTTC.

The table lists this clonotype with many counts. The V call is TRBV4-2, the J call TRBJ2-5; TRBD2 aligns across 8 bases. Losses at the gene ends were 0 bases for V and 6 bases for J; bases not matched to a gene: 3. Germline CDR1 reads LGHNA; CDR2 reads YNFKEQ. The CDR3 has 14 amino acids. The CDR3 sequence is CASSQERGEKTQYF. Written as DNA, the CDR3 is TGTGCCAGCAGCCAAGAGCGGGGGGAAAAGACCCAGTACTTC.

The chain recombines TRBV7-3 with TRBJ2-3, with D hard to call. The CDR3 runs 16 residues. Germline V CDR1 and CDR2: SGHTA, FQGTGA. V was shortened by 4 bases and J by 2 bases, with 16 bases between the two germline ends. The CDR3 bases are TGTGCCAGCAGCTCCCCCCGACGAGACAACACAGATACGCAGTATTTT. Residues: CASSSPRRDNTDTQYF.